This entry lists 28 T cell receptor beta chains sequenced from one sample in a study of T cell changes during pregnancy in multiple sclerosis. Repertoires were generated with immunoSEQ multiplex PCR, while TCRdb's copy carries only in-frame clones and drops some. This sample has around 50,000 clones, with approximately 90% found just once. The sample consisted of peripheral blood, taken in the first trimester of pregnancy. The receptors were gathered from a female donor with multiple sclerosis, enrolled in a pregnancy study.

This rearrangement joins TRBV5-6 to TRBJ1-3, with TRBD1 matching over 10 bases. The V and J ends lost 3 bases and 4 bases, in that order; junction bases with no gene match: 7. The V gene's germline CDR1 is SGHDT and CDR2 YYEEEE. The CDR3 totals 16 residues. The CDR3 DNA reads TGTGCCAGCAGCTCCCTGGACAGGGGGTTAGGAAACACCATATATTTT. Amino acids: CASSSLDRGLGNTIYF.

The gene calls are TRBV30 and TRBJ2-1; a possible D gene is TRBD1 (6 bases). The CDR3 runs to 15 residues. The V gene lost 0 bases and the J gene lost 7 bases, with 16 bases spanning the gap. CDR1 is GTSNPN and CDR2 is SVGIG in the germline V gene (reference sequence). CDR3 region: CAWSVRGGLTNEQFF. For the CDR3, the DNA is TGTGCCTGGAGTGTACGTGGGGGCCTGACTAATGAGCAGTTCTTC.

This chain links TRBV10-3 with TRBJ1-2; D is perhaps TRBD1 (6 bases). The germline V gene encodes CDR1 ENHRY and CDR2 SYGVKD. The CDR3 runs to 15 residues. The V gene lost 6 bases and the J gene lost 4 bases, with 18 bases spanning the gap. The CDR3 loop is CAISFLSGVGYGYTF. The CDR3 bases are TGTGCCATCAGCTTCCTTTCAGGGGTGGGCTATGGCTACACCTTC.

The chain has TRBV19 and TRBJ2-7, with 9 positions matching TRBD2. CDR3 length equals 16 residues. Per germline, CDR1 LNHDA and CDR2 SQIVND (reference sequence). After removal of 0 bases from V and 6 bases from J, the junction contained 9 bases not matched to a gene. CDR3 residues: CASSIELWRGGGEQYF. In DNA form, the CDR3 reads TGTGCCAGTAGTATAGAACTCTGGCGGGGGGGCGGCGAGCAGTACTTC.

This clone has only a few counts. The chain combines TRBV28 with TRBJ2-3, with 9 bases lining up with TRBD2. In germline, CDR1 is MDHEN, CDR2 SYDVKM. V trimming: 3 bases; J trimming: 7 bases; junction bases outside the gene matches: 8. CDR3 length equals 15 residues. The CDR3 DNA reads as TGTGCCAGCAGTTTCGTGGTAGCGGGGGTGAATACGCAGTATTTT. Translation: CASSFVVAGVNTQYF.

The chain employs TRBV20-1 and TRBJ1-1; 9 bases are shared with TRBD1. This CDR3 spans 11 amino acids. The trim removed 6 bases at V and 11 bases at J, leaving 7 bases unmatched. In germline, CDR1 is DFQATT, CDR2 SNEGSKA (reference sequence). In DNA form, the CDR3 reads TGCAGTGCCCATGCCGGGACAGGGGCTTTCTTT. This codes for CSAHAGTGAFF.

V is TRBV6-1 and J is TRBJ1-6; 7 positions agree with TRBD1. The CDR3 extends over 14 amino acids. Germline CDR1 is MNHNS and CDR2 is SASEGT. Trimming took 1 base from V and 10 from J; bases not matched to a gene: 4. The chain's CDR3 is CASSEGQGNSPLHF. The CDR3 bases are TGTGCCAGCAGTGAAGGACAGGGTAACTCACCCCTCCACTTT.

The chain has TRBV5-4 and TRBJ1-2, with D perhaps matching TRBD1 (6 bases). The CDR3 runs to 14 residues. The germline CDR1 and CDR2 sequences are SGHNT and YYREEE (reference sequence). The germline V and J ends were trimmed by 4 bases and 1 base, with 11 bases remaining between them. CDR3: CASSPGQVNYGYTF. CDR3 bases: TGTGCCAGCAGCCCGGGACAAGTTAACTATGGCTACACCTTC.

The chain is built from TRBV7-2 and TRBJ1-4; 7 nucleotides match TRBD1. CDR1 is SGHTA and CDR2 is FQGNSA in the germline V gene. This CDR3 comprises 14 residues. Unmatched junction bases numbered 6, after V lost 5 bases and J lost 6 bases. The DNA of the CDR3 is TGTGCCAGCAGCCTGCGACAGGGCGATGAAAAACTGTTTTTT. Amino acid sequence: CASSLRQGDEKLFF.

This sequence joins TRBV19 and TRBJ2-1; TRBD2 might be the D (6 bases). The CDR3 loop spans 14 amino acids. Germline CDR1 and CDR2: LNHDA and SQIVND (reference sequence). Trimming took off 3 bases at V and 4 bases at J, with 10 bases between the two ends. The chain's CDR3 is CASSMIRGYNEQFF. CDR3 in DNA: TGTGCCAGTAGTATGATCCGGGGGTACAATGAGCAGTTCTTC.

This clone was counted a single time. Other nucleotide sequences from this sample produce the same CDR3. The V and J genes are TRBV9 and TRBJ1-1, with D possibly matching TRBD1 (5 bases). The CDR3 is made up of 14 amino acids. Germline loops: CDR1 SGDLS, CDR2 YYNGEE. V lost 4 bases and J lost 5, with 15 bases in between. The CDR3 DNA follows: TGTGCCAGCAGCCCCCCGGGGGATTTGACTGAAGCTTTCTTT. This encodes CASSPPGDLTEAFF.

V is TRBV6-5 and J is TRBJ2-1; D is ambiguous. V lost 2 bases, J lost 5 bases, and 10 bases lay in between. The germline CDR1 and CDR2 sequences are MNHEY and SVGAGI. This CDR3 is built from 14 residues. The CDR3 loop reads CASSYVSLDNEQFF. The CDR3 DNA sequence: TGTGCCAGCAGTTACGTGAGTCTGGACAATGAGCAGTTCTTC.

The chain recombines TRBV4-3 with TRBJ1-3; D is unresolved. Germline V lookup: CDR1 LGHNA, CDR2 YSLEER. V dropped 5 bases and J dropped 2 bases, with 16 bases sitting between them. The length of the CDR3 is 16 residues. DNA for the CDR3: TGCGCCAGCAGCTTCCAAGTAGAGGCTACTGGAAACACCATATATTTT. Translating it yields CASSFQVEATGNTIYF.

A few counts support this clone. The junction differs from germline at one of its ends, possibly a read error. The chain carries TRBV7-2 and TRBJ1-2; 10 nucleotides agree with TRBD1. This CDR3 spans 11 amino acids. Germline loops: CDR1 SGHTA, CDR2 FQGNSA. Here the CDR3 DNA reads TGTGCCAGCAGCCCGAGGACAGGGGGAGGCTTC. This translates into CASSPRTGGGF.

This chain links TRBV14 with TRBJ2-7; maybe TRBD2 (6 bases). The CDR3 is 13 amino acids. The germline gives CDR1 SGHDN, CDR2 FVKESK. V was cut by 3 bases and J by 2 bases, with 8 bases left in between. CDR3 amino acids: CASSQDYTYEQYF. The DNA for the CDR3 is TGTGCCAGCAGCCAGGACTATACCTACGAGCAGTACTTC.

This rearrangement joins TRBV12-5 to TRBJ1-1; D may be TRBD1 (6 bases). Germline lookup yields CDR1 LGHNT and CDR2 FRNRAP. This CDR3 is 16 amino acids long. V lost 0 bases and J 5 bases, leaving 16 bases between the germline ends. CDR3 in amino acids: CASGLVTGEGGTEAFF. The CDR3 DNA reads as TGTGCTAGTGGTTTGGTAACAGGAGAGGGGGGGACTGAAGCTTTCTTT.

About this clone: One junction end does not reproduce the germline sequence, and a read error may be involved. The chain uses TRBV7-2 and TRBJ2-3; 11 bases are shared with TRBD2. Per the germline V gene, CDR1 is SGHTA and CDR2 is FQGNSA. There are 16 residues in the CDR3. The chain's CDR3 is CASSLAGGPNTDTQYF. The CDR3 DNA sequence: TGTGCCAGCAGCCTAGCGGGGGGACCAAACACAGATACGCAGTATTTT.

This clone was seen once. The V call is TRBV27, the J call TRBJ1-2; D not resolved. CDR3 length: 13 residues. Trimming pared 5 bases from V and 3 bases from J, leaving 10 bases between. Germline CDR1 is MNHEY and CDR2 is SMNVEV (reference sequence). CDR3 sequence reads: CASSPRGYYGYTF. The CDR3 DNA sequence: TGTGCCAGCAGTCCCCGAGGATACTATGGCTACACCTTC.

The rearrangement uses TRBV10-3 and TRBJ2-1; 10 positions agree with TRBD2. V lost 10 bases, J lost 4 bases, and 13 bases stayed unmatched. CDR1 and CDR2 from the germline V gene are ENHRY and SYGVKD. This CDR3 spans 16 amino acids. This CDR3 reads CASRGYTSGEYNEQFF. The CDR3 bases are TGTGCCAGCCGGGGGTACACTAGCGGGGAGTACAATGAGCAGTTCTTC.

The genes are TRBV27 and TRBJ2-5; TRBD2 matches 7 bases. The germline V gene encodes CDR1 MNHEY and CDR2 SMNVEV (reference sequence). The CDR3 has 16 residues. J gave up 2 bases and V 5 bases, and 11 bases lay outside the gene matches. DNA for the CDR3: TGTGCCAGCAGTCCCCTATCGGGGAGGGGACAAGAGACCCAGTACTTC. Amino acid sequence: CASSPLSGRGQETQYF.

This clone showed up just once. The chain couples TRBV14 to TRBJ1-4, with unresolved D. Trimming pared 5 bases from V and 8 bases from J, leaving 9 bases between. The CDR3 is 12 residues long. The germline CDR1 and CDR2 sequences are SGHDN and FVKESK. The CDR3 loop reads CASSVHQEKLFF. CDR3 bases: TGTGCCAGCAGCGTTCATCAGGAAAAACTGTTTTTT.

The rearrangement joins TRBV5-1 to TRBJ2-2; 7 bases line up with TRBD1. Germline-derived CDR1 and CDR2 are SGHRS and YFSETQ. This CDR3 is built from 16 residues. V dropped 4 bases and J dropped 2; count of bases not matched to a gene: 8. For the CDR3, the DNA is TGCGCCAGCAGCGAGCTGGGACAGCGCAACACCGGGGAGCTGTTTTTT. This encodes CASSELGQRNTGELFF. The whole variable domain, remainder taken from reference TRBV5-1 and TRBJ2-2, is KAGVTQTPRYLIKTRGQQVTLSCSPISGHRSVSWYQQTPGQGLQFLFEYFSETQRNKGNFPGRFSGRQFSNSRSEMNVSTLELGDSALYLCASSELGQRNTGELFFGEGSRLTVL.

This CDR3 is CASSHRTVSTDTQYF. The CDR3 DNA is TGCGCCAGCAGCCACCGGACAGTTAGCACAGATACGCAGTATTTT. The rearrangement joins TRBV5-1 to TRBJ2-3, with D possibly TRBD1 on 6 matching bases. This CDR3 spans 15 amino acids. V shed 4 bases and J shed 0 bases, with 12 bases lying between them. Germline V lookup: CDR1 SGHRS, CDR2 YFSETQ.

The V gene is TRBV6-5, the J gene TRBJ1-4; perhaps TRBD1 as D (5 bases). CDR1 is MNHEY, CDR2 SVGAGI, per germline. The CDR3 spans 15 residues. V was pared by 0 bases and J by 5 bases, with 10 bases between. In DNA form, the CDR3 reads TGTGCCAGCAGTTACTCGCCAGGGTTAAATGAAAAACTGTTTTTT. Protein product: CASSYSPGLNEKLFF.

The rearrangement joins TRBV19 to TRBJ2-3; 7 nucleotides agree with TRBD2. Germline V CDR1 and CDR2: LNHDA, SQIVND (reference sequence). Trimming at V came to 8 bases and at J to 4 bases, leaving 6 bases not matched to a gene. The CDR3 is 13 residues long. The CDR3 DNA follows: TGTGCCAGTCAGTGGGAGGGTTCAGATACGCAGTATTTT. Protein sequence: CASQWEGSDTQYF. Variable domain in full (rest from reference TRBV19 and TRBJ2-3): DGGITQSPKYLFRKEGQNVTLSCEQNLNHDAMYWYRQDPGQGLRLIYYSQIVNDFQKGDIAEGYSVSREKKESFPLTVTSAQKNPTAFYLCASQWEGSDTQYFGPGTRLTVL.

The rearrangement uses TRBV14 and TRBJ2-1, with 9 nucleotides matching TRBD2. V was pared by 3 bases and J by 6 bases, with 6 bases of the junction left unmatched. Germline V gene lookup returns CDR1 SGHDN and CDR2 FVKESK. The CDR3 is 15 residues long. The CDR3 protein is CASSQVGGGANEQFF. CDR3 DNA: TGTGCCAGCAGCCAGGTCGGCGGGGGGGCCAATGAGCAGTTCTTC. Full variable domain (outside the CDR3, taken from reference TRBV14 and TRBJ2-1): EAGVTQFPSHSVIEKGQTVTLRCDPISGHDNLYWYRRVMGKEIKFLLHFVKESKQDESGMPNNRFLAERTGGTYSTLKVQPAELEDSGVYFCASSQVGGGANEQFFGPGTRLTVL.

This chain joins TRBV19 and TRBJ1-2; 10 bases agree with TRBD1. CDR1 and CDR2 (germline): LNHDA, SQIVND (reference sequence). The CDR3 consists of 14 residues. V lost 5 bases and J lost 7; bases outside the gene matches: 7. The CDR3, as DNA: TGTGCCAGTAGTCCCCCGGGACAGGGGCTTGGCTACACCTTC. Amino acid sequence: CASSPPGQGLGYTF.

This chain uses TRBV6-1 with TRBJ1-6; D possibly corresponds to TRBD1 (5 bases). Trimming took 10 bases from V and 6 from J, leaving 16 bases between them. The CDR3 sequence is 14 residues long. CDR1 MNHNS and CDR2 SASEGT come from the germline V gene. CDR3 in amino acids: CATSYSQGNSPLHF. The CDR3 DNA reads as TGTGCCACCTCCTATTCTCAGGGTAATTCACCCCTCCACTTT.